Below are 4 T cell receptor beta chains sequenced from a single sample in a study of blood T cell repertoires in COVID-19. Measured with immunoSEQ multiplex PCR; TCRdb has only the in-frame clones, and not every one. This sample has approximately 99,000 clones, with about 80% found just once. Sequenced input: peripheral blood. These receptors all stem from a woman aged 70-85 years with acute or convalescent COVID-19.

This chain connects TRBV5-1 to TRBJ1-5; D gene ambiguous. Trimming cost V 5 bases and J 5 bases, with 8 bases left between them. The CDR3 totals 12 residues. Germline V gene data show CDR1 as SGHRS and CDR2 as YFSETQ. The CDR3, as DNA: TGCGCCAGCAGGAGAGGGTATCAGCCCCAGCATTTT. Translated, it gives CASRRGYQPQHF.

As DNA, the CDR3 is TGTGCCAGCAGCTTAAGGACTAGTTCGAGCAATGAGCAGTTCTTC. This codes for CASSLRTSSSNEQFF. V and J are TRBV7-2 and TRBJ2-1, with 7 positions matching TRBD2. V trimming: 2 bases; J trimming: 6 bases; junction bases outside the gene matches: 7. The CDR3 covers 15 residues. The germline CDR1 and CDR2 sequences are SGHTA and FQGNSA.

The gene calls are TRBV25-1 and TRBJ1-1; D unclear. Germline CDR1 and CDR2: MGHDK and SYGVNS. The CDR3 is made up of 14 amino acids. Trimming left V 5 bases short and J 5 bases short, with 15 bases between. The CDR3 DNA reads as TGTGCCAGCAGTTCCCTCTTGTCGGGTACTGAAGCTTTCTTT. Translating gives CASSSLLSGTEAFF.

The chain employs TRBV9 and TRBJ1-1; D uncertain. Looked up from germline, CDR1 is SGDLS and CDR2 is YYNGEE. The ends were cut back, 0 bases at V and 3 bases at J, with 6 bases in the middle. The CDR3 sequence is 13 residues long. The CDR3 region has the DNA TGTGCCAGCAGCGTAGCTCTATACACTGAAGCTTTCTTT. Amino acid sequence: CASSVALYTEAFF.